Presented here are 10 T cell receptor beta chains from one specimen sequenced in a study of cytomegalovirus exposure and HLA in healthy donors. TCRdb keeps only in-frame clones here, not all; method: immunoSEQ multiplex PCR. The data show 70,000 to 85,000 clones, around 94% seen once. The specimen sequenced was PBMCs. The receptors originated from a woman aged 18-29 years in good health and CMV-seropositive.

The chain couples TRBV19 to TRBJ2-3; the D gene is possibly TRBD2 (6 bases). The CDR3 contains 15 residues. The germline V gene encodes CDR1 LNHDA and CDR2 SQIVND (reference sequence). Deletions cut 4 bases from V and 0 bases from J, with 11 bases between. The CDR3: CASSTGGASTDTQYF. CDR3 bases: TGTGCCAGTAGTACGGGCGGGGCTAGCACAGATACGCAGTATTTT.

This chain links TRBV6-1 with TRBJ1-2, with D perhaps matching TRBD1 (5 bases). The V end lost 9 bases, the J end lost 8 bases, and 13 bases lay between the germline ends. The CDR3 totals 11 residues. The germline V gene has CDR1 MNHNS and CDR2 SASEGT. Here the CDR3 reads CASRQIRGYTF. The CDR3, as DNA: TGTGCCAGTAGACAGATCAGGGGCTACACCTTC.

This chain links TRBV2 with TRBJ1-3, with D perhaps matching TRBD1 (6 bases). Germline lookup yields CDR1 SNHLY and CDR2 FYNNEI. The CDR3 has 15 amino acids. V lost 1 base to trimming and J lost 1 base, with 8 bases between them. This CDR3 is CASSEDRVSGNTIYF. CDR3 DNA sequence: TGTGCCAGCAGTGAAGACAGGGTTTCTGGAAACACCATATATTTT.

This rearrangement joins TRBV6-1 to TRBJ2-3, with TRBD2 identical over 9 bases. Per the germline V gene, CDR1 is MNHNS and CDR2 is SASEGT. There are 18 residues in the CDR3. Germline trimming cut 3 bases from V and 5 bases from J; bases unmatched to any gene: 15. CDR3 sequence reads: CASSELILASGNEDTQYF. DNA for the CDR3: TGTGCCAGCAGTGAGTTAATCCTAGCTAGCGGGAATGAAGATACGCAGTATTTT.

The rearrangement uses TRBV28 and TRBJ2-4; TRBD1 matches at 7 bases. This CDR3 is 15 amino acids long. Losses at the gene ends were 5 bases for V and 4 bases for J; bases not matched to a gene: 8. Germline loops: CDR1 MDHEN, CDR2 SYDVKM. CDR3 residues: CASSIRGNPKNIQYF. The CDR3 DNA reads as TGTGCCAGCAGTATCAGGGGGAACCCGAAAAACATTCAGTACTTC. Full variable domain (remainder filled in from reference TRBV28 and TRBJ2-4): DVKVTQSSRYLVKRTGEKVFLECVQDMDHENMFWYRQDPGLGLRLIYFSYDVKMKEKGDIPEGYSVSREKKERFSLILESASTNQTSMYLCASSIRGNPKNIQYFGAGTRLSVL.

V usage is TRBV19 and J usage is TRBJ1-1, with 10 bases identical to TRBD1. This CDR3 has 14 residues. The ends lost 3 bases at V and 5 bases at J; junction bases unmatched: 3. Germline loops: CDR1 LNHDA, CDR2 SQIVND (reference sequence). The CDR3 spells CASSMRGQGTEAFF. The CDR3 DNA reads as TGTGCCAGTAGTATGCGGGGACAGGGGACTGAAGCTTTCTTT. The full variable domain, with the rest looked up from reference TRBV19 and TRBJ1-1, is DGGITQSPKYLFRKEGQNVTLSCEQNLNHDAMYWYRQDPGQGLRLIYYSQIVNDFQKGDIAEGYSVSREKKESFPLTVTSAQKNPTAFYLCASSMRGQGTEAFFGQGTRLTVV.

The CDR3 nucleotides are TGTGCCAGCAGTACGAGACAGGGACGATCCCAAGAGACCCAGTACTTC. Translated: CASSTRQGRSQETQYF. V is TRBV6-6 and J is TRBJ2-5; 7 bases are a match to TRBD1. Per germline, CDR1 MNHNY and CDR2 SVGAGI (reference sequence). The CDR3 loop spans 16 amino acids. Unmatched junction bases numbered 10, after V lost 5 bases and J lost 1 base.

The chain recombines TRBV2 with TRBJ1-5, with TRBD1 identical over 8 bases. The V and J ends lost 4 bases and 4 bases, in that order; junction bases with no gene match: 3. The CDR3 sequence is 14 residues long. CDR1 is SNHLY, CDR2 FYNNEI, per germline. The CDR3 protein is CASSVDRGNQPQHF. CDR3 in DNA: TGTGCCAGCAGTGTTGACAGGGGAAATCAGCCCCAGCATTTT.

The chain uses TRBV6-1 and TRBJ2-7; 8 positions agree with TRBD2. This CDR3 has 14 residues. The germline gives CDR1 MNHNS, CDR2 SASEGT. V was pared by 8 bases and J by 6 bases, with 12 bases of the junction left unmatched. In DNA form, the CDR3 reads TGTGCCAGCGCTCGAAGCGGGAGATCGAGCGAGCAGTACTTC. Amino acids: CASARSGRSSEQYF.

This chain links TRBV9 with TRBJ2-7; tentative D call: TRBD1 (6 bases). Trimming removed 4 bases from V and 3 bases from J, with 23 bases in between. The CDR3 is made up of 17 amino acids. CDR1 is SGDLS, CDR2 YYNGEE, per germline. The CDR3 sequence: CASSPRTDSTFRYEQYF. The CDR3 coding sequence is TGTGCCAGCAGCCCAAGGACGGACAGTACCTTTCGCTACGAGCAGTACTTC. The entire variable domain, with the rest obtained from reference TRBV9 and TRBJ2-7, is as follows: DSGVTQTPKHLITATGQRVTLRCSPRSGDLSVYWYQQSLDQGLQFLIQYYNGEERAKGNILERFSAQQFPDLHSELNLSSLELGDSALYFCASSPRTDSTFRYEQYFGPGTRLTVT.